These 28 T cell receptor beta chains share one sample of origin, sequenced in a study of cytomegalovirus exposure and HLA in healthy donors. This table comes from immunoSEQ multiplex PCR, and its TCRdb copy is limited to in-frame clones, with some not included. In the table there are about 68,000 clones, roughly nine tenths of which are singletons. Sequenced: PBMCs. The origin of the receptors is a man between 18 and 29 years old in good health and CMV-seronegative.

The chain carries TRBV5-1 and TRBJ2-1; 7 bases line up with TRBD2. The ends lost 2 bases at V and 0 bases at J; junction bases unmatched: 2. The CDR3 length is 15 residues. The germline V gene has CDR1 SGHRS and CDR2 YFSETQ. Written as DNA, the CDR3 is TGCGCCAGCAGCTTCGGCGGGAGCTCCTACAATGAGCAGTTCTTC. This gives the protein CASSFGGSSYNEQFF.

The rearrangement uses TRBV19 and TRBJ2-7; 13 bases are a match to TRBD2. This CDR3 region has 15 residues. Looked up from germline, CDR1 is LNHDA and CDR2 is SQIVND (reference sequence). V was pared by 5 bases and J by 5 bases, with 6 bases of the junction left unmatched. CDR3 region: CASSGLAGVSDEQYF. The CDR3 coding sequence is TGTGCCAGTAGTGGACTAGCGGGAGTATCTGACGAGCAGTACTTC. The variable domain in full, with the rest retrieved from reference TRBV19 and TRBJ2-7, is DGGITQSPKYLFRKEGQNVTLSCEQNLNHDAMYWYRQDPGQGLRLIYYSQIVNDFQKGDIAEGYSVSREKKESFPLTVTSAQKNPTAFYLCASSGLAGVSDEQYFGPGTRLTVT.

This sequence joins TRBV5-8 and TRBJ2-3, with D perhaps TRBD2 (5 bases). V lost 0 bases and J 2 bases, leaving 13 bases between the germline ends. The length of the CDR3 is 16 residues. Germline assignment: CDR1 SGHTS and CDR2 YDEGEE. Here the CDR3 reads CASSLAEGRTTDTQYF. CDR3 DNA sequence: TGTGCCAGCAGCTTGGCCGAAGGGAGAACCACAGATACGCAGTATTTT.

V is TRBV27 and J is TRBJ1-5; possible D gene TRBD1, 5 bases. Trimming cost V 8 bases and J 6 bases, with 8 bases left between them. From germline, CDR1 is MNHEY and CDR2 SMNVEV (reference sequence). This CDR3 region has 11 residues. In DNA, the CDR3 is TGTGCCAGCGGGGGGAGTCAGCCCCAGCATTTT. It yields the protein CASGGSQPQHF.

The rearrangement uses TRBV10-1 and TRBJ2-3, with D maybe TRBD2 (5 bases). The germline V gene has CDR1 WNHNN and CDR2 SYGVQD (reference sequence). The CDR3 loop spans 13 amino acids. V shed 0 bases and J shed 12 bases, with 13 bases lying between them. CDR3 region: CASSESRAHPQYF. The CDR3 DNA follows: TGCGCCAGCAGTGAGTCGAGGGCCCATCCCCAGTATTTT.

This clone appeared once. V is TRBV14 and J is TRBJ1-5; D is undetermined. V was clipped by 2 bases and J by 5 bases, with 7 bases between them. The CDR3 extends over 13 amino acids. Per germline, CDR1 SGHDN and CDR2 FVKESK. The CDR3 protein is CASSQSRDQPQHF. DNA of the CDR3: TGTGCCAGCAGCCAATCGAGGGATCAGCCCCAGCATTTT.

Remarks on this clone: At one of its ends the junction is not consistent with the germline gene, which may arise from a read error. J is TRBJ2-7 and V is TRBV7-7, with D unclear. Germline CDR1 and CDR2: SSHAT and FNYEAQ (reference sequence). This CDR3 region has 16 residues. The CDR3 sequence is CASSLGSAGRTYEQYF. DNA for the CDR3: TGTGCTAGCAGCTTAGGTTCCGCAGGCAGAACCTACGAGCAGTACTTC.

This chain links TRBV28 with TRBJ2-7, with 8 positions matching TRBD1. Germline CDR1 and CDR2: MDHEN and SYDVKM. The CDR3 is 13 amino acids. The V segment lost 5 bases and the J segment 8 bases; nucleotides outside the gene matches: 8. DNA for the CDR3: TGTGCCAGCAGTGGGGGGACAGGAACACAGCAGTACTTC. It translates to CASSGGTGTQQYF.

The chain is built from TRBV6-5 and TRBJ1-1; D ambiguous. CDR3 size: 14 residues. The V end was cut by 0 bases, the J end by 8 bases, with 13 bases between. CDR1 is MNHEY, CDR2 SVGAGI, per germline. Here the CDR3 reads CASSYSTGRGEAFF. The DNA for the CDR3 is TGTGCCAGCAGTTACTCGACGGGGAGAGGCGAAGCTTTCTTT.

The chain links TRBV28 to TRBJ2-1; D possibly corresponds to TRBD2 (6 bases). The CDR3 is 15 residues long. Per the germline V gene, CDR1 is MDHEN and CDR2 is SYDVKM. V gave up 4 bases and J gave up 4 bases, with 14 bases separating them. The CDR3 spells CASSSPGLGYNEQFF. CDR3 sequence (DNA): TGTGCCAGCAGTTCTCCGGGACTGGGGTACAATGAGCAGTTCTTC.

This clone was seen only once. V usage is TRBV5-1 and J usage is TRBJ2-2; 10 positions match TRBD2. The length of the CDR3 is 16 residues. Germline V lookup: CDR1 SGHRS, CDR2 YFSETQ. V trimming: 4 bases; J trimming: 1 base; junction bases outside the gene matches: 4. The CDR3 sequence is CASSPLAGGNTGELFF. The CDR3 coding sequence is TGCGCCAGCAGCCCCTTAGCGGGAGGGAACACCGGGGAGCTGTTTTTT.

The V and J genes are TRBV11-2 and TRBJ2-7, with D possibly being TRBD2 (5 bases). Germline assignment: CDR1 SGHAT and CDR2 FQNNGV. With 1 base removed from V and 6 bases from J, the gap between germline ends came to 10 bases. The CDR3 covers 13 residues. The chain's CDR3 is CASSLGVGSEQYF. The CDR3 nucleotides are TGTGCCAGCAGCTTAGGGGTAGGGAGCGAGCAGTACTTC.

The chain employs TRBV30 and TRBJ2-3; 10 bases align to TRBD2. CDR1 GTSNPN and CDR2 SVGIG come from the germline V gene (reference sequence). The CDR3 contains 21 residues. V shed 0 bases and J 13 bases; nucleotides not matched to a gene: 31. The CDR3 region is CAWSVRSGSYRVRLAGVVEYF. The CDR3, as DNA: TGTGCCTGGAGTGTACGGTCCGGTTCGTACAGGGTGCGTCTAGCGGGAGTAGTGGAGTATTTT.

V usage is TRBV28 and J usage is TRBJ2-5; TRBD2 might be the D (6 bases). CDR1 is MDHEN, CDR2 SYDVKM, per germline. Trimming shortened V by 4 bases and J by 5 bases, and 14 bases separated the two germline ends. This CDR3 contains 14 residues. Here the CDR3 DNA reads TGTGCCAGCAGTTCGAGCCTGGAGGGGGAGACCCAGTACTTC. This translates into CASSSSLEGETQYF.

The rearrangement uses TRBV5-8 and TRBJ1-2; the match to TRBD1 covers 7 bases. With V trimmed by 4 bases and J by 4 bases, 13 bases remained unmatched. The CDR3 covers 16 residues. Germline values: CDR1 SGHTS, CDR2 YDEGEE. Here the CDR3 DNA reads TGTGCCAGCAGCCCTTTTAAGGGGGCGCGTGGCTATGGCTACACCTTC. It codes for CASSPFKGARGYGYTF. Full variable domain (rest looked up from reference TRBV5-8 and TRBJ1-2): EAGVTQSPTHLIKTRGQQATLRCSPISGHTSVYWYQQALGLGLQFLLWYDEGEERNRGNFPPRFSGRQFPNYSSELNVNALELEDSALYLCASSPFKGARGYGYTFGSGTRLTVV.

Here the CDR3 DNA reads TGTGCCTGGAGTTTCAGGGGGACTGAAGCTTTCTTT. Amino acids: CAWSFRGTEAFF. The V and J genes are TRBV30 and TRBJ1-1; 7 nucleotides agree with TRBD1. This CDR3 has 12 amino acids. Unmatched junction bases numbered 2, after V lost 2 bases and J lost 5 bases. Germline V gene sequence: CDR1 GTSNPN, CDR2 SVGIG (reference sequence).

V usage is TRBV7-2 and J usage is TRBJ2-1; D may be TRBD2 (6 bases). CDR3 length: 17 amino acids. Looked up from germline, CDR1 is SGHTA and CDR2 is FQGNSA. The germline V and J ends were trimmed by 5 bases and 1 base, with 18 bases remaining between them. The CDR3 nucleotides read TGTGCCAGCAGCAGCAGGGACTCCGTTTTTTCCTACAATGAGCAGTTCTTC. This translates into CASSSRDSVFSYNEQFF.

The chain carries TRBV10-3 and TRBJ1-4; 7 bases are a match to TRBD1. This CDR3 region has 13 residues. The trim removed 6 bases at V and 5 bases at J, leaving 3 bases unmatched. Germline CDR1 reads ENHRY; CDR2 reads SYGVKD. Here the CDR3 DNA reads TGTGCCATCAGCGGACAGGAAAATGAAAAACTGTTTTTT. It specifies CAISGQENEKLFF.

The rearrangement links TRBV7-2 to TRBJ2-7; a weak D match, TRBD1 (5 bases). The CDR3 extends over 14 amino acids. Germline V gene lookup returns CDR1 SGHTA and CDR2 FQGNSA. V was pared by 1 base and J by 7 bases, with 14 bases between. This CDR3 is CASSLETGNREQYF. The CDR3 region has the DNA TGTGCCAGCAGCTTAGAAACAGGAAATAGGGAGCAGTACTTC.

This clone was observed once. J is TRBJ2-7 and V is TRBV4-3, with 15 bases lining up with TRBD2. CDR3 length: 18 amino acids. Germline V gene lookup returns CDR1 LGHNA and CDR2 YSLEER. The trim removed 6 bases at V and 7 bases at J, leaving 16 bases unmatched. CDR3 sequence: CASSLGLAGGESVGEQYF. CDR3 nucleotides: TGCGCCAGCAGTCTCGGACTAGCGGGAGGGGAATCGGTGGGTGAGCAGTACTTC.

The chain has TRBV5-4 and TRBJ2-7; 11 bases are shared with TRBD1. The CDR3 runs 15 residues. J lost 7 bases, V lost 0 bases, and 6 bases had no gene match. The germline V gene has CDR1 SGHNT and CDR2 YYREEE (reference sequence). The CDR3 reads CASSLAGQGAKEQYF. As DNA, the CDR3 is TGTGCCAGCAGCTTGGCAGGACAGGGGGCGAAGGAGCAGTACTTC.

The chain carries TRBV7-8 and TRBJ1-5, with TRBD1 matching 9 bases. The V segment lost 4 bases and the J segment 1 base; nucleotides outside the gene matches: 5. Germline lookup yields CDR1 SGHVS and CDR2 FQNEAQ. The CDR3 consists of 16 residues. The CDR3 bases are TGTGCCAGCAGCTCCAAACAGGGGGCGAGCAATCAGCCCCAGCATTTT. As protein: CASSSKQGASNQPQHF.

The V call is TRBV5-1, the J call TRBJ2-7; 8 bases agree with TRBD2. V lost 0 bases and J lost 0; bases outside the gene matches: 11. Germline CDR1 SGHRS, CDR2 YFSETQ. The CDR3 consists of 18 residues. The CDR3 loop is CASSLVPRTSQLSYEQYF. CDR3 DNA: TGCGCCAGCAGCTTGGTCCCTAGGACTAGCCAGCTCTCCTACGAGCAGTACTTC.

The chain is built from TRBV5-5 and TRBJ1-2; no definite D call. Looked up from germline, CDR1 is SGHKS and CDR2 is YYEKEE (reference sequence). The V end was cut by 0 bases, the J end by 4 bases, with 10 bases between. The CDR3 extends over 14 amino acids. The CDR3: CASSLETRLYGYTF. DNA for the CDR3: TGTGCCAGCAGCTTGGAAACGAGACTCTATGGCTACACCTTC.

In this sample, this clone turned up once. V and J are TRBV7-9 and TRBJ1-5, with 7 bases lining up with TRBD1. Losses at the gene ends were 5 bases for V and 1 base for J; bases not matched to a gene: 5. The CDR3 spans 15 residues. Germline V gene sequence: CDR1 SEHNR, CDR2 FQNEAQ (reference sequence). This CDR3 is CASSHDRESNQPQHF. The CDR3 coding sequence is TGTGCCAGCAGCCACGACAGGGAAAGCAATCAGCCCCAGCATTTT.

This clone is a singleton in its sample. This chain connects TRBV27 to TRBJ2-1, with D perhaps matching TRBD2 (6 bases). In germline, CDR1 is MNHEY, CDR2 SMNVEV (reference sequence). The V end lost 7 bases, the J end lost 6 bases, and 16 bases lay between the germline ends. This CDR3 is 14 amino acids long. CDR3 DNA: TGTGCCAGCACCACCCGGGACTCCACCAATGAGCAGTTCTTC. Translated: CASTTRDSTNEQFF.

The chain couples TRBV7-8 to TRBJ2-7, with D unclear. This CDR3 has 14 amino acids. The germline V and J ends were trimmed by 0 bases and 6 bases, with 12 bases remaining between them. CDR1 and CDR2 from the germline V gene are SGHVS and FQNEAQ. CDR3 loop: CASSLAVIVAEQYF. CDR3 coding DNA: TGTGCCAGCAGCTTAGCGGTGATTGTGGCCGAGCAGTACTTC.

The chain has TRBV6-6 and TRBJ2-5; D possibly corresponds to TRBD1 (5 bases). The germline CDR1 and CDR2 sequences are MNHNY and SVGAGI (reference sequence). This CDR3 is 13 amino acids long. The V end lost 5 bases, the J end lost 4 bases, and 11 bases lay between the germline ends. The CDR3 DNA sequence: TGTGCCAGCAGTCCCACAGGTCCAGAGACCCAGTACTTC. This encodes CASSPTGPETQYF.